This TCR beta chain stems from a study of blood T cell repertoires in COVID-19. Study background: Samples representing acute and convalescent COVID-19 were sourced from the United States, Italy and Spain. T cells, B-cell-depleted T cells, or PBMCs provided the cDNA or gDNA that served as material.

Authors' analysis steps: Amplified reference gene primers provided the basis for estimating nucleated cell counts. The table came from immunoSEQ multiplex PCR; TCRdb's copy has only in-frame clones and leaves some out. That table gives V, J and clone size, and the DNA gave D and trimming. The sample lists some 170,000 clones; 82% were seen once. The CDR3 covers 15 residues. Trimming took 0 bases from V and 5 from J; bases not matched to a gene: 4. Germline values: CDR1 SGHTA, CDR2 FQGNSA. This clone was observed a single time. The clonotype originates from a woman in her 70s with acute or convalescent COVID-19. The chain joins TRBV7-2 to TRBJ1-2; 9 positions match TRBD1. Sequenced input: peripheral blood. CDR3 DNA sequence: TGTGCCAGCAGCTTAGCGCAGGGGACAGGGTATGGCTACACCTTC. Translation: CASSLAQGTGYGYTF.